This entry features one T cell receptor beta chain sequence. The antigen remains unidentified. A much bigger clone sits one base away, suggesting this may be a read error. Semi-nested PCR with Nested Universal Primer A followed constant-region reverse priming of full-length variable regions. One entry per CDR3 protein results from TCRdb running MiXCR on the 5' RACE reads. This table holds tens of thousands of distinct CDR3 sequences, 25% to 30% found once. Study findings and constraints: Tumor Tregs overlapped most with tumor, then blood, naive CD4+ cells. Tumor memory CD4+ T cell TCR gene usage clustered with blood and lymph node memory CD4+ cells and lymph node naive CD4+ cells.

Germline assignment: CDR1 SGHVS and CDR2 FQNEAQ. CDR3 size: 15 residues. The chain joins TRBV7-8 to TRBJ2-7, with D perhaps assigned TRBD1 or TRBD2 (5 bases each). The sequencing sample was made of naive CD4+ T cells sorted from blood. Indicated subset: naive CD4+ T cells, CD4+CD45RA+CD25-. This receptor was taken from a female donor with breast cancer. This chain's CDR3 is CAGSAYGGSSYEQYF. For the CDR3, the DNA is TGTGCCGGCAGCGCCTATGGGGGAAGCTCCTACGAGCAGTACTTC.